The rows below give T cell receptor beta chains drawn from one sample of a study of T cells in Graves' hyperthyroidism and ophthalmopathy. TCRdb analysed the multiplex PCR reads with MiXCR anew, one entry per CDR3 protein. The sample yields hundreds of thousands of distinct CDR3 sequences, about 43% seen once. The sample taken for sequencing was peripheral blood or thyroid tissue (not recorded which). All receptors derive from a young woman with Graves' hyperthyroidism. Both conserved end residues are part of each CDR3. D genes are given only for firm matches. Clone size, where shown, is once, few, many, or a class for clones that have expanded.

CDR3	DNA	D	length	size	V	J
CSVEEQGFYGYTF	TGCAGCGTTGAAGAGCAGGGCTTCTATGGCTACACCTTC	.	13	.	TRBV29-1	TRBJ1-2
CASSSGYSGNTIYF	TGTGCCAGCAGCTCGGGCTACTCTGGAAACACCATATATTTT	.	14	.	TRBV7-9	TRBJ1-3
CASSREGANYGYTF	TGTGCCAGCAGTAGAGAGGGAGCTAACTATGGCTACACCTTC	.	14	few	TRBV6-1	TRBJ1-2
CAISAVNTEAFF	TGTGCCATCAGTGCCGTGAACACTGAAGCTTTCTTT	.	12	many	TRBV10-3	TRBJ1-1
CASSLGLAGGEGETQYF	TGTGCCAGCAGTTTAGGACTAGCGGGAGGGGAAGGAGAGACCCAGTACTTC	TRBD2	17	.	TRBV12-3/TRBV12-4	TRBJ2-5
CSAHPLGYNYGYTF	TGCAGTGCTCACCCGCTCGGGTACAACTATGGCTACACCTTC	.	14	.	TRBV20-1	TRBJ1-2
CASSLGHGRSGANVLTF	TGTGCCAGCAGCTTGGGACACGGACGCTCTGGGGCCAACGTCCTGACTTTC	.	17	once	TRBV7-3	TRBJ2-6
CSSPGRLFGYTF	TGCAGCAGTCCCGGGAGGTTATTCGGCTACACCTTC	.	12	.	TRBV29-1	TRBJ1-2
CATSDPRTGVYGYTF	TGTGCCACCAGTGATCCCAGGACAGGGGTCTATGGCTACACCTTC	TRBD1	15	few	TRBV24-1	TRBJ1-2
CASSEPQSYGYTF	TGCGCCAGCAGTGAACCACAGTCCTATGGCTACACCTTC	.	13	.	TRBV10-1	TRBJ1-2
CASSQALGEQYF	TGTGCCAGCAGCCAAGCACTCGGGGAGCAGTACTTC	.	12	few	TRBV3-1	TRBJ2-7
CASSSGTAPDGYTF	TGTGCCAGCAGTTCGGGGACGGCCCCCGATGGCTACACCTTC	.	14	.	TRBV7-9	TRBJ1-2
CATSDRTGAQGETQYF	TGTGCCACCAGTGACCGGACAGGAGCCCAGGGAGAGACCCAGTACTTC	TRBD1	16	many	TRBV24-1	TRBJ2-5
CASSSRTSTWLNEKLFF	TGTGCCAGCAGTTCACGGACATCTACGTGGCTTAATGAAAAACTGTTTTTT	.	17	many	TRBV7-8	TRBJ1-4
CSARSSGKKSEQYF	TGCAGTGCTAGAAGTAGCGGGAAAAAGTCCGAGCAGTACTTC	TRBD2	14	.	TRBV20-1	TRBJ2-7
CSARGLAAMETQYF	TGCAGTGCTAGGGGACTAGCGGCGATGGAGACCCAGTACTTC	TRBD2	14	.	TRBV20-1	TRBJ2-5
CATSPGTGVEDTEAFF	TGTGCCACCAGCCCCGGGACAGGGGTCGAGGACACTGAAGCTTTCTTT	TRBD1	16	once	TRBV24-1	TRBJ1-1
CASTLSLGDTQYF	TGTGCCAGCACCCTCTCTTTGGGAGATACGCAGTATTTT	.	13	.	TRBV2	TRBJ2-3
CASTAFGAGNQPQHF	TGTGCCAGCACGGCCTTTGGAGCCGGCAATCAGCCCCAGCATTTT	.	15	.	TRBV10-3	TRBJ1-5
CATSDPFSYGYTF	TGTGCCACCAGTGACCCTTTCTCCTATGGCTACACCTTC	.	13	.	TRBV24-1	TRBJ1-2
CASSRQGEQYF	TGTGCCAGCAGTAGACAGGGGGAGCAGTACTTC	TRBD1	11	many	TRBV25-1	TRBJ2-7
CASSNRLSTQETQYF	TGTGCCAGCAGCAACCGACTTAGTACCCAAGAGACCCAGTACTTC	.	15	few	TRBV9	TRBJ2-5
CAIVPQYF	TGTGCTATCGTCCCCCAGTACTTC	.	8	.	TRBV10-3	TRBJ2-5
CASSPRASGRTGELFF	TGTGCCAGCTCACCAAGGGCTAGCGGGCGCACCGGGGAGCTGTTTTTT	TRBD2	16	.	TRBV24-1	TRBJ2-2
CASSLKGGNTEAFF	TGTGCCAGCAGTTTGAAGGGGGGGAACACTGAAGCTTTCTTT	.	14	few	TRBV25-1	TRBJ1-1
CASSSEGAGGYTF	TGTGCCAGCAGCTCGGAGGGGGCAGGAGGCTACACCTTC	TRBD1	13	.	TRBV7-8	TRBJ1-2
CSAADGTSGSPEQYF	TGCAGTGCTGCCGATGGGACTAGCGGGAGCCCCGAGCAGTACTTC	TRBD2	15	.	TRBV20-1	TRBJ2-7
CSASKGNYEQYF	TGCAGTGCTAGCAAGGGGAACTACGAGCAGTACTTC	.	12	.	TRBV20-1	TRBJ2-7
CASSVAEWNTEAFF	TGTGCCAGCAGTGTTGCAGAGTGGAACACTGAAGCTTTCTTT	.	14	few	TRBV6-6	TRBJ1-1
CATSDILATGLPNTGELFF	TGTGCCACCAGTGACATCCTGGCAACAGGCCTCCCGAACACCGGGGAGCTGTTTTTT	.	19	few	TRBV24-1	TRBJ2-2
CSAHNSNQPQHF	TGCAGTGCCCATAATAGCAATCAGCCCCAGCATTTT	.	12	.	TRBV20-1	TRBJ1-5
CASSLGRGEETQYF	TGTGCCAGCAGTTTAGGCCGGGGTGAGGAGACCCAGTACTTC	.	14	.	TRBV12-3/TRBV12-4	TRBJ2-5
CATSDNGRGADYGYTF	TGTGCCACCAGTGATAATGGCAGGGGCGCGGACTATGGCTACACCTTC	.	16	few	TRBV24-1	TRBJ1-2
CASSQDQGAVETQYF	TGTGCCAGCAGCCAAGATCAGGGAGCAGTGGAGACCCAGTACTTC	.	15	.	TRBV7-9	TRBJ2-5
CAISTGGPNEAFF	TGTGCCATCAGTACAGGGGGTCCTAATGAAGCTTTCTTT	TRBD1	13	.	TRBV10-3	TRBJ1-1
CASSFLGEQYF	TGTGCCAGCAGTTTTCTCGGCGAGCAGTACTTC	.	11	.	TRBV6-5	TRBJ2-7
CATSSRGNYEQYF	TGTGCCACCAGCTCCAGGGGGAACTACGAGCAGTACTTC	TRBD1	13	few	TRBV15	TRBJ2-7
CASSQGRDLTYEQYF	TGTGCCAGCAGCCAGGGCAGGGACCTTACCTACGAGCAGTACTTC	.	15	few	TRBV7-3	TRBJ2-7
CASSSQSGAHLSGETQYF	TGCGCCAGCAGCTCGCAATCGGGAGCGCATCTCTCAGGGGAGACCCAGTACTTC	.	18	.	TRBV5-1	TRBJ2-5
CASSDFDRDGYTF	TGTGCCAGTAGTGATTTCGACAGGGATGGCTACACCTTC	TRBD1	13	.	TRBV19	TRBJ1-2
CASLSDSQHSYEQYF	TGTGCCAGCCTTTCCGACAGCCAACACTCCTACGAGCAGTACTTC	.	15	.	TRBV2	TRBJ2-7
CSAGESYLWGKLFF	TGCAGTGCAGGGGAATCATATCTATGGGGAAAACTGTTTTTT	.	14	.	TRBV20-1	TRBJ1-4
CAISESPSGRGAGELFF	TGTGCCATCAGTGAGTCTCCTAGCGGGAGAGGGGCCGGGGAGCTGTTTTTT	TRBD2	17	many	TRBV10-3	TRBJ2-2
CASSLDASSYNSPLHF	TGCGCCAGCAGCTTGGATGCGAGCTCCTATAATTCACCCCTCCACTTT	.	16	few	TRBV5-1	TRBJ1-6
CASSQASIAFF	TGTGCCAGCAGCCAAGCCAGTATAGCTTTCTTT	.	11	.	TRBV9	TRBJ1-1
CASSGGRDRSYEQYF	TGTGCCAGCAGCGGAGGCCGGGACAGATCCTACGAGCAGTACTTC	TRBD1	15	.	TRBV7-8	TRBJ2-7
CASSLYGTEDPEQYF	TGTGCCAGCAGCTTATACGGGACGGAAGATCCCGAGCAGTACTTC	.	15	.	TRBV2	TRBJ2-7
CASRVEYTGELFF	TGTGCCAGCAGAGTGGAATACACCGGGGAGCTGTTTTTT	.	13	.	TRBV12-3/TRBV12-4	TRBJ2-2
CASSKRVSYEQYF	TGTGCCAGCTCGAAACGGGTCTCCTACGAGCAGTACTTC	.	13	.	TRBV7-9	TRBJ2-7
CASSQTADSGNTIYF	TGTGCCAGCAGCCAGACAGCCGACTCTGGAAACACCATATATTTT	.	15	many	TRBV2	TRBJ1-3